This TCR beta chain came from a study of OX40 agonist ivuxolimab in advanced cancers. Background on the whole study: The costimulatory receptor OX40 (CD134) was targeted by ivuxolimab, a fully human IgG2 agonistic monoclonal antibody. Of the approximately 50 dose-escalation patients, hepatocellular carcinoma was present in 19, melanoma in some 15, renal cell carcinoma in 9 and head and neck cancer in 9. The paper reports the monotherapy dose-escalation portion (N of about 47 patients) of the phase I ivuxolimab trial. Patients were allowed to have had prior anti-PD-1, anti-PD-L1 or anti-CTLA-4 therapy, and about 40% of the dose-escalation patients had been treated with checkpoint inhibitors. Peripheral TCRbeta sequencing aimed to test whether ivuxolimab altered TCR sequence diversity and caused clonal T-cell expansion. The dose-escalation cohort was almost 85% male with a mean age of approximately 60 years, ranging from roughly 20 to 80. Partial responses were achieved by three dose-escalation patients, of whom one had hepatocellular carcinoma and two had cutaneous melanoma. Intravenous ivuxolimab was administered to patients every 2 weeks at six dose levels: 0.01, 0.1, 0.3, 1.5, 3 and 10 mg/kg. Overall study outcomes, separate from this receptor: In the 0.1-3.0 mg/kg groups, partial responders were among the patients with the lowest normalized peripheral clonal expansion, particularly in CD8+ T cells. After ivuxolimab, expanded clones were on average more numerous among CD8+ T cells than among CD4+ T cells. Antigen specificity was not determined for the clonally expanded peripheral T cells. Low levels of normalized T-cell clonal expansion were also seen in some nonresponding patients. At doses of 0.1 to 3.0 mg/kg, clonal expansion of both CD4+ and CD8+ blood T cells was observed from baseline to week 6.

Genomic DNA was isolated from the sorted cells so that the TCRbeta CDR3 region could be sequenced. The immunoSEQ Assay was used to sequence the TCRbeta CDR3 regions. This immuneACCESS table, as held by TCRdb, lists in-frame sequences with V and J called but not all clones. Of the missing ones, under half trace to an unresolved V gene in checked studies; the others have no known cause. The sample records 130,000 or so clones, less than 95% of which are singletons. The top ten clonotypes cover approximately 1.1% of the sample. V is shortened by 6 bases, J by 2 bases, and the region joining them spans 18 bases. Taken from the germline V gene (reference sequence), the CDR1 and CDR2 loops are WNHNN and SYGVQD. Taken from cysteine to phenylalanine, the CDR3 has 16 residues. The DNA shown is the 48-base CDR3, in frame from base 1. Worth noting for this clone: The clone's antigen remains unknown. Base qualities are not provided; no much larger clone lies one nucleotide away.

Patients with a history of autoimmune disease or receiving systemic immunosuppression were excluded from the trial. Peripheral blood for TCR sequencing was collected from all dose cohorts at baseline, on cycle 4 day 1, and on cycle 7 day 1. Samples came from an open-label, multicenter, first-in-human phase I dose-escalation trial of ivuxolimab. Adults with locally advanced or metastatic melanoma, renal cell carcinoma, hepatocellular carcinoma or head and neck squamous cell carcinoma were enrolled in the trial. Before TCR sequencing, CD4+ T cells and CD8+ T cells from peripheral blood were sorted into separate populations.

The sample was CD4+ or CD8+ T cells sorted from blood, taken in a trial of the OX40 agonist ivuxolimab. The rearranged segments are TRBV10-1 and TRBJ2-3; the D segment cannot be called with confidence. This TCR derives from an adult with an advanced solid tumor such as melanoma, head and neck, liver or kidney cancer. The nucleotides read TGCGCCAGCAGCCCGCGGCTACCACATTTCACAGATACGCAGTATTTT. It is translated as CASSPRLPHFTDTQYF.